This T cell receptor (beta chain) derives from a study of identical twins. The CDR3 covers 16 residues. Losses at the gene ends were 1 base for V and 10 bases for J; bases not matched to a gene: 10. Germline-derived CDR1 and CDR2 are KGHSH and LQKENI. Findings and caveats of the study: Insertions ran lower in abundant cord blood beta clonotypes, though not in memory repertoires.

Only healthy Caucasians were enrolled as donors. As concerns this clonotype: Its specificity is unknown.

TCRdb ran MiXCR on the 5' RACE reads and lists one entry per CDR3 protein. This sample has about 890,000 distinct CDR3 sequences; 10% to 15% occur once, and the top ten carry around 1.6%. These data also formed part of another study, on yellow fever vaccine responses in identical twins. According to that study: Reported findings indicate that twins' vaccine T cell responses seemed partially convergent, partially personalized.

The origin of this receptor is a woman aged 18-30 years in good health. The genes are TRBV18 and TRBJ2-1; TRBD2 matches 10 bases. Sequenced sample: PBMCs. CDR3 amino acids: CASSPQGTSAQSEQFF. The CDR3 nucleotides are TGTGCCAGCTCACCACAGGGGACTAGCGCCCAGTCGGAGCAGTTCTTC.